Included here is one T cell receptor beta chain sequence, with context. What it recognizes is unknown. The J segment lost 5 bases and the V segment lost 7 bases, leaving 7 bases of the junction unmatched. This CDR3 contains 14 residues. Germline V gene sequence: CDR1 SGHTA, CDR2 FQGNSA. These data are taken from a study of T cells in tumors after PD-1 blockade. Study context: Some patients also took daily vismodegib 150 mg during anti-PD-1 treatment. On average, peripheral blood gave 113,528 TCR templates and around 40,000 unique clonotypes. Study-level findings and limits: About 45% of tumor TCR clonotypes were also found in blood.

Libraries were prepared by immunoSEQ multiplex PCR; TCRdb keeps only in-frame clonotypes and omits some of them. This table has tens of thousands of clones, 73% appearing once. The sequence came from a human donor with basal cell carcinoma. This material consisted of PBMCs, taken after anti-PD-1 treatment. The V and J genes are TRBV7-2 and TRBJ1-4; 7 bases fit TRBD1. CDR3: CASTRQGLNEKLFF. The CDR3 bases are TGTGCCAGCACCCGACAGGGCTTAAATGAAAAACTGTTTTTT.